This T cell receptor beta chain was sequenced during a study of T cell responses to AZD1222 COVID-19 vaccine. Study-wide findings and caveats: In a largely white British group with more females than males, clonal diversity was possibly underestimated.

About this clone itself: Its antigen remains unidentified.

Repertoires were generated with immunoSEQ multiplex PCR, while TCRdb's copy carries only in-frame clones and drops some. Seen here are roughly 81,000 clones, 70% to 90% observed once, and the top ten hold more than 7%. Germline V gene data show CDR1 as MGHRA and CDR2 as YSYEKL. V was trimmed by 4 bases and J by 5 bases, leaving 20 bases between them. The CDR3 is 17 amino acids. The sequenced sample was peripheral blood, obtained on day 0 of AZD1222 vaccination. This TCR derives from an adult in good health. The chain employs TRBV4-1 and TRBJ2-2; D is undetermined. CDR3 protein: CASSLTPGSYITGELFF. Here the CDR3 DNA reads TGCGCCAGCAGCCTAACCCCTGGGTCGTATATAACCGGGGAGCTGTTTTTT.